A selection of T cell receptor beta chains follows, all from one sample in a study of blood T cells in healthy people across ages. In TCRdb, the 5' RACE reads were re-called with MiXCR into one record per CDR3 protein. Of roughly 800,000 distinct CDR3 sequences listed, about 53% are singletons. Sequenced: blood. The source of these receptors is an elderly man in good health. Both conserved end residues are part of each CDR3. The D gene is left open where the match is weak. For some rows the clone size is stated as once, few or many, or as a class when expanded; others skip it.

size	V	D	J	CDR3	DNA
NA	TRBV2	NA	TRBJ1-2	CASTYREDGYTF	TGTGCCAGCACTTACAGGGAGGATGGCTACACCTTC
NA	TRBV3-1	NA	TRBJ2-7	CASSQAGVRYEQYF	TGTGCCAGCAGCCAGGCAGGGGTGCGGTACGAGCAGTACTTC
NA	TRBV6-1	NA	TRBJ2-1	CASTGMNEQFF	TGTGCCAGCACAGGGATGAATGAGCAGTTCTTC
once	TRBV21-1	NA	TRBJ1-1	CASSLATGNWPQLNTEAFF	TGTGCCAGCAGCCTCGCTACAGGGAATTGGCCGCAATTGAACACTGAAGCTTTCTTT
few	TRBV7-9	TRBD1	TRBJ2-7	CASSLSLSGGRYEQYF	TGTGCCAGCAGCCTCTCCTTATCAGGGGGTCGGTACGAGCAGTACTTC
few	TRBV7-2	NA	TRBJ2-5	CASIPLGTYNEQYF	TGTGCCAGCATCCCCCTGGGGACCTACAATGAGCAGTACTTC
NA	TRBV28	TRBD1	TRBJ2-3	CASTSTGGATHRYAYF	TGTGCCAGCACCTCGACAGGGGGCGCGACGCACAGATACGCGTATTTT
NA	TRBV12-3/TRBV12-4	TRBD2	TRBJ2-3	CASNFAGLAGGASTDTQYF	TGTGCCAGCAACTTCGCAGGACTAGCGGGAGGCGCCAGTACAGATACGCAGTATTTT
few	TRBV14	TRBD1	TRBJ2-6	CASSQGTGAGANVLTF	TGTGCCAGCAGCCAAGGGACAGGGGCCGGGGCCAACGTCCTGACTTTC
NA	TRBV7-9	NA	TRBJ2-7	CASSFGLSYNEQYF	TGTGCCAGCAGCTTTGGCCTCTCCTACAATGAGCAGTACTTC
NA	TRBV28	NA	TRBJ2-7	CATMDYYEQYF	TGTGCCACCATGGACTACTACGAGCAGTACTTC
many	TRBV11-2	TRBD1	TRBJ1-6	CASSRGQGANSPLHF	TGTGCCAGCAGCCGGGGACAGGGGGCCAATTCACCCCTCCACTTT
NA	TRBV7-6	NA	TRBJ2-1	CASSLEVAFNEQFF	TGTGCCAGCAGCTTAGAGGTAGCGTTTAATGAGCAGTTCTTC
NA	TRBV20-1	TRBD2	TRBJ2-1	CSAYRTSGANEQFF	TGCAGTGCCTACAGGACTAGTGGCGCCAATGAGCAGTTCTTC
few	TRBV5-1	NA	TRBJ1-6	CASSPFDGWNSPLHF	TGCGCCAGCAGCCCGTTTGACGGATGGAATTCACCCCTCCACTTT
few	TRBV2	NA	TRBJ2-1	CASSEATSYNEQFF	TGTGCCAGCAGTGAGGCCACATCCTACAATGAGCAGTTCTTC
NA	TRBV2	TRBD1	TRBJ2-1	CASSSRDRGQGDEQFF	TGCGCCAGTTCCTCCCGGGACAGGGGGCAAGGCGATGAGCAGTTCTTC
NA	TRBV4-1	NA	TRBJ2-5	CASGVRIGLETQYF	TGCGCCAGCGGCGTAAGGATAGGGCTAGAGACCCAGTACTTC
NA	TRBV29-1	TRBD2	TRBJ2-7	CSVERTSGIGPYEQYF	TGCAGCGTTGAAAGGACTAGCGGGATCGGGCCCTACGAGCAGTACTTC
few	TRBV4-2	NA	TRBJ1-1	CASSQDAEQGIKDTEAFF	TGTGCCAGCAGCCAAGATGCGGAACAGGGTATTAAGGACACTGAAGCTTTCTTT
many	TRBV29-1	TRBD1	TRBJ2-7	CSVEGQGTYEQYF	TGCAGCGTTGAGGGACAGGGGACCTACGAGCAGTACTTC
few	TRBV10-2	NA	TRBJ1-3	CASSESGQRGTIYF	TGCGCCAGCAGTGAGTCAGGACAGCGGGGCACCATATATTTT
NA	TRBV6-2/TRBV6-3	NA	TRBJ2-7	CASSYGAETYEQYF	TGTGCCAGCAGTTACGGTGCGGAGACCTACGAGCAGTACTTC